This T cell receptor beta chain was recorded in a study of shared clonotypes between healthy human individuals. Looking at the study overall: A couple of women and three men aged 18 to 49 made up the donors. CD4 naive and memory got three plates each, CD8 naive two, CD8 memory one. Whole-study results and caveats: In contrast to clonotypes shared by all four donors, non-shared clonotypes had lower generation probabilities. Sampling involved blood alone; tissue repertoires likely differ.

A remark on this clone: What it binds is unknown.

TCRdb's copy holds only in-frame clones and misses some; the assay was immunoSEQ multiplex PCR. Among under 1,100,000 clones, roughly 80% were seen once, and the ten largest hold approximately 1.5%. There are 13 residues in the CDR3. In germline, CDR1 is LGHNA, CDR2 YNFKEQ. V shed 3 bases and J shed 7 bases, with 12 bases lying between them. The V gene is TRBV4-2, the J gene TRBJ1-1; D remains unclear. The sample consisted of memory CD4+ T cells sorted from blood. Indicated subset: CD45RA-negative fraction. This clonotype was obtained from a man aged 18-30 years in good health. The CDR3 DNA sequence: TGTGCCAGCAGCCACGGTCTCAGGATTGAAGCTTTCTTT. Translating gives CASSHGLRIEAFF.